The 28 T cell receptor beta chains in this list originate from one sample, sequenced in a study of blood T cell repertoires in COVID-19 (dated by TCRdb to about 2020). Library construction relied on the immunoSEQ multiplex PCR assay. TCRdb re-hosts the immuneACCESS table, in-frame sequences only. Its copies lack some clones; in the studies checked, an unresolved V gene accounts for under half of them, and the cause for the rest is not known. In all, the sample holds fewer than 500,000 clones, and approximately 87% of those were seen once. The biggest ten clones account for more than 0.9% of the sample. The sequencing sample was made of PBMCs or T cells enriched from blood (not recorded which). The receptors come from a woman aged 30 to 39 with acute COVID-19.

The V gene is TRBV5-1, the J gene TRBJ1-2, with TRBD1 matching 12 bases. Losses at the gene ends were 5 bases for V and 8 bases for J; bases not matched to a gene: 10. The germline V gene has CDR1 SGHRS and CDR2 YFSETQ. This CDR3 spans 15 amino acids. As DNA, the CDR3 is TGCGCCAGCAGTTCCGGGACAGGGGGCGCCGGAGGCTACACCTTC. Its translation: CASSSGTGGAGGYTF.

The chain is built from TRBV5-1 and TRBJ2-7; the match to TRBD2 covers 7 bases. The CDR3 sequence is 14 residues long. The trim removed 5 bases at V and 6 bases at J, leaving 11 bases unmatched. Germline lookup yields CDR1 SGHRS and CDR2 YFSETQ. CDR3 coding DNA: TGCGCCAGCAGAATCCCGGCCCCGGGGGGCGAGCAGTACTTC. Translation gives CASRIPAPGGEQYF.

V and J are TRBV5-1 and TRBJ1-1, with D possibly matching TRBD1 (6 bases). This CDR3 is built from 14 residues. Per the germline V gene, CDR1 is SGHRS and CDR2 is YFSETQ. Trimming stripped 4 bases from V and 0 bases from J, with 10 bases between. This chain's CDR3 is CASSKTGMNTEAFF. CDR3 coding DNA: TGCGCCAGCAGCAAGACAGGTATGAACACTGAAGCTTTCTTT. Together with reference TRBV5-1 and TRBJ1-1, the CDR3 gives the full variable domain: KAGVTQTPRYLIKTRGQQVTLSCSPISGHRSVSWYQQTPGQGLQFLFEYFSETQRNKGNFPGRFSGRQFSNSRSEMNVSTLELGDSALYLCASSKTGMNTEAFFGQGTRLTVV.

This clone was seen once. The CDR3 spells CASSQGEGDEQYF. In DNA form, the CDR3 reads TGTGCCAGCAGCCAAGGGGAGGGGGACGAGCAGTACTTC. The chain employs TRBV3-1 (or the pseudogene TRBV3-2) and TRBJ2-7; the D gene is possibly TRBD2 (7 bases). The CDR3 runs to 13 residues. Between the trimmed V and J ends, which lost 1 base and 5 bases, there was a span of 9 bases. The V gene's germline CDR1 is LGHDT and CDR2 YNNKEL (reference sequence).

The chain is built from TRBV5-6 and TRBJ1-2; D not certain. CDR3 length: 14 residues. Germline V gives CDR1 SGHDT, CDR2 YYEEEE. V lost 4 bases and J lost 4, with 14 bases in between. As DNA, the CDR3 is TGTGCCAGCAGCCTGCCCGGTACAGTCTATGGCTACACCTTC. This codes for CASSLPGTVYGYTF.

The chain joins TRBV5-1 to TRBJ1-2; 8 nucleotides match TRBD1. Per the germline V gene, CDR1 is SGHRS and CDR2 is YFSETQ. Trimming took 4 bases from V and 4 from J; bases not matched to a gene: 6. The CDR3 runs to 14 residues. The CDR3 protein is CASSLAGGPYGYTF. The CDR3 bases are TGCGCCAGCAGCCTGGCAGGGGGCCCCTATGGCTACACCTTC.

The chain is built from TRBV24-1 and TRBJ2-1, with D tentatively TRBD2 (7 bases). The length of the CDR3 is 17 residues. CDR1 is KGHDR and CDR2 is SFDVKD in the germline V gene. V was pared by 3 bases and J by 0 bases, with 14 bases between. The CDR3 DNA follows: TGTGCCACCAGTGATCCCGGGGGGCCGAGCTCCTACAATGAGCAGTTCTTC. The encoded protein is CATSDPGGPSSYNEQFF.

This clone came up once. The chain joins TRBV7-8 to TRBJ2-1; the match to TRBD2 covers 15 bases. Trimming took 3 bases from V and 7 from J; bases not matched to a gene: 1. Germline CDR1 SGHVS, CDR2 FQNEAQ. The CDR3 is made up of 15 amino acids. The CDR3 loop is CASSLGLAGGNEQFF. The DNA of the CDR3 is TGTGCCAGCAGCTTGGGACTAGCGGGGGGTAATGAGCAGTTCTTC.

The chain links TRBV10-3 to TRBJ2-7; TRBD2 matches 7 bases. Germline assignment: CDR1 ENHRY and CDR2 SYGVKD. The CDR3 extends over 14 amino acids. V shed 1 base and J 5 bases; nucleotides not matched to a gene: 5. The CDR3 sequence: CAISEWGGNDEQYF. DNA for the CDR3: TGTGCCATCAGTGAGTGGGGGGGTAACGACGAGCAGTACTTC.

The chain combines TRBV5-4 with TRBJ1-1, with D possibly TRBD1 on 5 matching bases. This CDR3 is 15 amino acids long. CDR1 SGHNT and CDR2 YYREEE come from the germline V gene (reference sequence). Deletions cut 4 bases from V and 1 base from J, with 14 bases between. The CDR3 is CASSPGRQGNTEAFF. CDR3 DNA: TGTGCCAGCAGCCCCGGTCGGCAGGGGAACACTGAAGCTTTCTTT.

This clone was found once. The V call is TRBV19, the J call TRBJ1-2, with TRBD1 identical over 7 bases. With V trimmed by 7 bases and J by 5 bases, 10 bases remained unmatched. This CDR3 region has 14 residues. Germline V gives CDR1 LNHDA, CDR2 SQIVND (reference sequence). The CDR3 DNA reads TGTGCCAGTAACCCCGGAGGGGGCGCGTATGGCTACACCTTC. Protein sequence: CASNPGGGAYGYTF.

The CDR3 DNA reads TGCGCCAGCAGCTATAGAGACAGGGCCTACAATGAGCAGTTCTTC. This gives the protein CASSYRDRAYNEQFF. The chain links TRBV5-1 to TRBJ2-1, with 7 bases aligning to TRBD1. Germline CDR1 and CDR2: SGHRS and YFSETQ. V lost 3 bases, J lost 2 bases, and 5 bases stayed unmatched. CDR3 length: 15 amino acids. Full variable domain (rest looked up from reference TRBV5-1 and TRBJ2-1): KAGVTQTPRYLIKTRGQQVTLSCSPISGHRSVSWYQQTPGQGLQFLFEYFSETQRNKGNFPGRFSGRQFSNSRSEMNVSTLELGDSALYLCASSYRDRAYNEQFFGPGTRLTVL.

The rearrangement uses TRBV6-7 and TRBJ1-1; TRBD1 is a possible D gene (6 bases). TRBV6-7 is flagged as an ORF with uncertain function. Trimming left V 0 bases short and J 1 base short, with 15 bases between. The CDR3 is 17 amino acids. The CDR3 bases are TGTGCCAGCAGTTACTCGCAGGGGCCTTATGGGAACACTGAAGCTTTCTTT. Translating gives CASSYSQGPYGNTEAFF.

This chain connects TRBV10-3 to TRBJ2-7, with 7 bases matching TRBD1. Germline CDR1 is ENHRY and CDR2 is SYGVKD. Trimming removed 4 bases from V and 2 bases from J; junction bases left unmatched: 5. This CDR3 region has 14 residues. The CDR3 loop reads CAISGTGFTYEQYF. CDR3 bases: TGTGCCATCAGTGGGACAGGCTTTACCTACGAGCAGTACTTC.

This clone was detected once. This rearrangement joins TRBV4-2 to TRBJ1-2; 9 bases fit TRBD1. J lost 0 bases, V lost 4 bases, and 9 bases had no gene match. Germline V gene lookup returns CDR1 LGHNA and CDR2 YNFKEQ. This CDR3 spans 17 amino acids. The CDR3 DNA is TGTGCCAGCAGCCTCCTCCGGGACAGGGATCCTAACTATGGCTACACCTTC. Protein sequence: CASSLLRDRDPNYGYTF.

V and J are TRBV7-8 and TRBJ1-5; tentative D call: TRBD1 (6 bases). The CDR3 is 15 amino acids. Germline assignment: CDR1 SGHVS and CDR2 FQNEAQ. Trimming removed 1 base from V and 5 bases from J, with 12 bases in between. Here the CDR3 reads CASSLEWAGDQPQHF. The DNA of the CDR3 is TGTGCCAGCAGCTTAGAATGGGCAGGGGATCAGCCCCAGCATTTT. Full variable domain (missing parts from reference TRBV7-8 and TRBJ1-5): GAGVSQSPRYKVAKRGQDVALRCDPISGHVSLFWYQQALGQGPEFLTYFQNEAQLDKSGLPSDRFFAERPEGSVSTLKIQRTQQEDSAVYLCASSLEWAGDQPQHFGDGTRLSIL.

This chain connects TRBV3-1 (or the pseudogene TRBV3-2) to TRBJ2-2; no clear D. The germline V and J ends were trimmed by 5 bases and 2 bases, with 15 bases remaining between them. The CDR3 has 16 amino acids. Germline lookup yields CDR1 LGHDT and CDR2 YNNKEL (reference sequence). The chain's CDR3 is CASSSRRALNTGELFF. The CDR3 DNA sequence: TGTGCCAGCAGCTCACGTCGTGCACTAAACACCGGGGAGCTGTTTTTT.

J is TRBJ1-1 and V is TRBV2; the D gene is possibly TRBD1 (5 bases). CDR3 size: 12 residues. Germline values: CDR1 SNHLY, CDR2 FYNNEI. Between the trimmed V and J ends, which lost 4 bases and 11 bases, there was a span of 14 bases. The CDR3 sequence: CASSVVRGDAFF. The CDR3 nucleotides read TGTGCCAGCAGTGTCGTAAGGGGCGACGCTTTCTTT.

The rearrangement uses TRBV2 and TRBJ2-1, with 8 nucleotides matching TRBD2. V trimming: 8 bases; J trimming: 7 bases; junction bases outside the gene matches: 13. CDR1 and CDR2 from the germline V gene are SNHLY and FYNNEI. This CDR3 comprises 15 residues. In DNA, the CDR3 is TGTGCCAGCGTCAACGGGGGGGCCTCGGGAAATGAGCAGTTCTTC. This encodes CASVNGGASGNEQFF.

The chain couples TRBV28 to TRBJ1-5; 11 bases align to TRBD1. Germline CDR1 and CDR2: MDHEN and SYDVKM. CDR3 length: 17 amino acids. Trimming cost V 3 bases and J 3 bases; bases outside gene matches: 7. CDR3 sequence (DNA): TGTGCCAGCAGTTTGCCCGGGACAGGGGGGGCCAATCAGCCCCAGCATTTT. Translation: CASSLPGTGGANQPQHF.

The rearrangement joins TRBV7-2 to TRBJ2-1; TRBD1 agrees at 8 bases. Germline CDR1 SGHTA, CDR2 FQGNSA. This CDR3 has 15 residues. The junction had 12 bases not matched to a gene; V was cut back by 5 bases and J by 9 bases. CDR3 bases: TGTGCCAGCAGCCCCACCATAGACAGGGGAGGTGAGCAGTTCTTC. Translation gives CASSPTIDRGGEQFF.

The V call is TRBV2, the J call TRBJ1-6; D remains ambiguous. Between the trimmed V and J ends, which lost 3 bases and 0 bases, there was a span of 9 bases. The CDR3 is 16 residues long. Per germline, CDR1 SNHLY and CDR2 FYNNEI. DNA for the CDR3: TGTGCCAGCAGTGATATAGAAACCTCCTATAATTCACCCCTCCACTTT. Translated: CASSDIETSYNSPLHF.

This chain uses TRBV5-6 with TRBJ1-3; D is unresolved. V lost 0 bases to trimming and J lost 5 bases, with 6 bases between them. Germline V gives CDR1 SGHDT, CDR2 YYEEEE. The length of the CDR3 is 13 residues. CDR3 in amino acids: CASSLVERNTIYF. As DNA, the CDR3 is TGTGCCAGCAGCTTGGTTGAGAGAAACACCATATATTTT.

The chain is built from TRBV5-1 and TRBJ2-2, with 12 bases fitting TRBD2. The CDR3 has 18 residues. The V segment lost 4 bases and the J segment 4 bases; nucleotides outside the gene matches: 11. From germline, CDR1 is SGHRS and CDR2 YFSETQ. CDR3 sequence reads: CASSPAPLAGGPTGELFF. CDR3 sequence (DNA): TGCGCCAGCAGCCCCGCCCCACTAGCGGGGGGCCCCACCGGGGAGCTGTTTTTT.

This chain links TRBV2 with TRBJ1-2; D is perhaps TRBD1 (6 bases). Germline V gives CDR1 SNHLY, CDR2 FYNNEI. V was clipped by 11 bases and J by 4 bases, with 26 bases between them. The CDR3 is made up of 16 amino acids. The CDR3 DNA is TGTGCCGGAAGCGACCCCAGGGACCTGACAGGCTATGGCTACACCTTC. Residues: CAGSDPRDLTGYGYTF.

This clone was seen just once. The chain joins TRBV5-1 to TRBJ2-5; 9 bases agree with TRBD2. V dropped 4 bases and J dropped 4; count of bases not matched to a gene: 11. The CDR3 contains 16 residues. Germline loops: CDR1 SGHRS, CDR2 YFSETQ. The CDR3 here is CASSPGGSGGSETQYF. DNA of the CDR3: TGCGCCAGCAGCCCGGGAGGGAGCGGGGGGTCAGAGACCCAGTACTTC.

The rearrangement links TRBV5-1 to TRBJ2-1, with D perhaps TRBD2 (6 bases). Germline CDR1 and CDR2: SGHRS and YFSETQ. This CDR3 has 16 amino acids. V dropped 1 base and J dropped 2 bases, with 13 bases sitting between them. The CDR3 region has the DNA TGCGCCAGCAGCTTGCGGGGGTTCGGCGCCTACAATGAGCAGTTCTTC. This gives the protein CASSLRGFGAYNEQFF. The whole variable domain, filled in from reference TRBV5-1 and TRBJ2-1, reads KAGVTQTPRYLIKTRGQQVTLSCSPISGHRSVSWYQQTPGQGLQFLFEYFSETQRNKGNFPGRFSGRQFSNSRSEMNVSTLELGDSALYLCASSLRGFGAYNEQFFGPGTRLTVL.

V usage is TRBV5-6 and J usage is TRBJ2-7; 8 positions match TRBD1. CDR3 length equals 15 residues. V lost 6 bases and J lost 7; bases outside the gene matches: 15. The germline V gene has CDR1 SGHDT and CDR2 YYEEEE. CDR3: CASTPIGQGAQEQYF. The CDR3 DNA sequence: TGTGCCAGCACCCCGATCGGGCAGGGGGCGCAGGAGCAGTACTTC.